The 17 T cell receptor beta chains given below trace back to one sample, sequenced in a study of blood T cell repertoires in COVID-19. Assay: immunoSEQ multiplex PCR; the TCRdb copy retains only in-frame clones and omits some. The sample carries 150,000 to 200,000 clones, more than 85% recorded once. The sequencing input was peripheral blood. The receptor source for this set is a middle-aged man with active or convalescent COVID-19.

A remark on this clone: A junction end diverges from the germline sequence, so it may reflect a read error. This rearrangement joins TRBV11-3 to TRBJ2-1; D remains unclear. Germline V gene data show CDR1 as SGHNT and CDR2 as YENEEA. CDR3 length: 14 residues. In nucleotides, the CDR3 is TGTGTCAGCAGCTCCAGGCGACAAAACAATGAGCAGTTCTTC. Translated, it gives CVSSSRRQNNEQFF. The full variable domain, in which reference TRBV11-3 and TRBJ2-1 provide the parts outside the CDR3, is EAGVVQSPRYKIIEKKQPVAFWCNPISGHNTLYWYLQNLGQGPELLIRYENEEAVDDSQLPKDRFSAERLKGVDSTLKIQPAELGDSAVYLCVSSSRRQNNEQFFGPGTRLTVL.

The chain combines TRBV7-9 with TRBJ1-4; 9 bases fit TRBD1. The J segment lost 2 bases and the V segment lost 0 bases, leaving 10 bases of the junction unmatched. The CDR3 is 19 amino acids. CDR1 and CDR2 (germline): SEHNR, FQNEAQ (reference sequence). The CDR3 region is CASSLAAGTGSTTNEKLFF. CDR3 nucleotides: TGTGCCAGCAGCTTAGCGGCGGGGACAGGGTCGACGACTAATGAAAAACTGTTTTTT.

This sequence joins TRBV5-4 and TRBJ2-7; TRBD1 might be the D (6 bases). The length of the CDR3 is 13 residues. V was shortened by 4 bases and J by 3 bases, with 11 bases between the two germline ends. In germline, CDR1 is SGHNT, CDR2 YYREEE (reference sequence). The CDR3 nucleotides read TGTGCCAGCAGCGGAAACAGGGACTACGAGCAGTACTTC. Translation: CASSGNRDYEQYF.

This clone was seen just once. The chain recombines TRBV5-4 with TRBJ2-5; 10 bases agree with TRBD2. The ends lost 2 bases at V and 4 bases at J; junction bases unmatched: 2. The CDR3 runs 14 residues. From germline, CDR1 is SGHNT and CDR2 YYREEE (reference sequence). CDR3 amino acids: CASSLAGGLETQYF. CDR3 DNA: TGTGCCAGCAGCTTAGCGGGGGGGCTAGAGACCCAGTACTTC.

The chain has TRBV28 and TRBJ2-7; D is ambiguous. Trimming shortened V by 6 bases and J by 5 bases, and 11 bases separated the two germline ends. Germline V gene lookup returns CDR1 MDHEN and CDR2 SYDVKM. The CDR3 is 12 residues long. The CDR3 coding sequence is TGTGCCAGCAGACCCCCGAGTGACGAGCAGTACTTC. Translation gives CASRPPSDEQYF.

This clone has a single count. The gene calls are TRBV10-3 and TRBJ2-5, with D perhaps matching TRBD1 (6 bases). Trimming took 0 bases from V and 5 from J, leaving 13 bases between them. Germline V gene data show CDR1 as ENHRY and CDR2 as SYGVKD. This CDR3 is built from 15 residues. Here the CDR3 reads CAISESRDKRETQYF. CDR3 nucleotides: TGTGCCATCAGTGAGTCCAGGGACAAAAGGGAGACCCAGTACTTC.

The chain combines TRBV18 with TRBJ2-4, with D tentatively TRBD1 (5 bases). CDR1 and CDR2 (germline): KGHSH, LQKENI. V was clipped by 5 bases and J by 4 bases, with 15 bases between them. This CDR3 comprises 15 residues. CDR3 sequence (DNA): TGTGCCAGCTCATCGGTCGACAGACCTAAAAACATTCAGTACTTC. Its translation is CASSSVDRPKNIQYF.

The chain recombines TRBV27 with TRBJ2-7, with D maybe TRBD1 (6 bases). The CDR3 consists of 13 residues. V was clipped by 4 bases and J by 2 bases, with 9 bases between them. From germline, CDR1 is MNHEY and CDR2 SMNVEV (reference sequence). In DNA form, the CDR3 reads TGTGCCAGCAGTTGGGGGCTGACCTACGAGCAGTACTTC. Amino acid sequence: CASSWGLTYEQYF.

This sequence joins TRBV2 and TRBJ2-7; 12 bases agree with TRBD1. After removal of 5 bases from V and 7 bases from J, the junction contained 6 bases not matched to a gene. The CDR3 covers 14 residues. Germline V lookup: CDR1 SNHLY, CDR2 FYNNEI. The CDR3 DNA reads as TGTGCCAGCAGTCCGGGACAGGGGGCTCGGGAGCAGTACTTC. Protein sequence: CASSPGQGAREQYF.

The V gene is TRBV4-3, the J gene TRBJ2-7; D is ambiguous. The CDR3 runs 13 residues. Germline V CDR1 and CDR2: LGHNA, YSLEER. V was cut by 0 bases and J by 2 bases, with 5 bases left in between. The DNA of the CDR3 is TGCGCCAGCAGCCAAGATCAGGCCTACGAGCAGTACTTC. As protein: CASSQDQAYEQYF.

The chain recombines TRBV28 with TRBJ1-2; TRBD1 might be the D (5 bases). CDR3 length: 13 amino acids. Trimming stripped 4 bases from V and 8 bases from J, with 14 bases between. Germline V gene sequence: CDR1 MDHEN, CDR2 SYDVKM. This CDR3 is CASSYRPTGGYTF. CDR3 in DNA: TGTGCCAGCAGTTACAGGCCGACGGGCGGCTACACCTTC.

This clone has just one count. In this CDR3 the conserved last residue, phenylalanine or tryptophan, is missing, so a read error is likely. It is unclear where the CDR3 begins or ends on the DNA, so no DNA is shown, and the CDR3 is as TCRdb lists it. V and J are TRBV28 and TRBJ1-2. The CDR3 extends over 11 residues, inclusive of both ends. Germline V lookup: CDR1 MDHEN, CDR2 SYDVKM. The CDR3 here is CASSFSGLPLY.

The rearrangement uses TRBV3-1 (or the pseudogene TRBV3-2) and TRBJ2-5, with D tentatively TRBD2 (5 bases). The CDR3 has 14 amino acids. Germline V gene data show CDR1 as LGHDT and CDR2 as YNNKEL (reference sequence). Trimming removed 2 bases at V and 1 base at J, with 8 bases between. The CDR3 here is CASSQISAQETQYF. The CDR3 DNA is TGTGCCAGCAGCCAAATTAGCGCCCAAGAGACCCAGTACTTC.

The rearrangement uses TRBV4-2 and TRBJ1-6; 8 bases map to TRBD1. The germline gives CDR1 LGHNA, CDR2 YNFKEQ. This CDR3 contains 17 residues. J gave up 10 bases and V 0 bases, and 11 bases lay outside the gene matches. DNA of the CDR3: TGTGCCAGCAGCCAAGACCTTTCTTGGACAGGGCCCTCACCCCTCCACTTT. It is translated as CASSQDLSWTGPSPLHF.

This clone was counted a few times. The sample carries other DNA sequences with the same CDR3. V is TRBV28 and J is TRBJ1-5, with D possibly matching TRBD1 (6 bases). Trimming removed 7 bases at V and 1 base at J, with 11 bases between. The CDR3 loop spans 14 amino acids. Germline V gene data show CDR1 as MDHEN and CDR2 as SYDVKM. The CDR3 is CASTGGQSNQPQHF. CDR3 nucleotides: TGTGCCAGCACGGGGGGGCAGAGCAATCAGCCCCAGCATTTT.

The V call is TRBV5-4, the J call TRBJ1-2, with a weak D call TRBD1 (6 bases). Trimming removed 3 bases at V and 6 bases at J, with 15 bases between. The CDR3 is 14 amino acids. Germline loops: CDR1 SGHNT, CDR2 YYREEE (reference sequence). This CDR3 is CASSWGRGEDGYTF. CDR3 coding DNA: TGTGCCAGCAGCTGGGGCAGGGGTGAGGATGGCTACACCTTC.

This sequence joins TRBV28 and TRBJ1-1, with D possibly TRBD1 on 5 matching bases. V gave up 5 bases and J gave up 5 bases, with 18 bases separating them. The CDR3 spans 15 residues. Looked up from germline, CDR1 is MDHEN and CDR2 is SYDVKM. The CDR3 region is CASSTRSGGWTEAFF. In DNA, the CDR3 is TGTGCCAGCAGTACCCGCTCGGGGGGATGGACTGAAGCTTTCTTT.